These T cell receptor beta chains were read from a single sample in a study of OX40 agonist ivuxolimab in advanced cancers. Assay used: immunoSEQ multiplex PCR; TCRdb lists only in-frame clones, some missing. Of more than 70,000 clones listed, about 84% are singletons. The source material was CD4+ or CD8+ T cells sorted from blood, sampled in a trial of the OX40 agonist ivuxolimab. These receptors were obtained from an adult with an advanced solid tumor such as melanoma, head and neck, liver or kidney cancer. Each CDR3 is given with its conserved first and last residue. Fields, in order: clone size, J gene, CDR3 length, D gene, V gene, CDR3 protein, CDR3 DNA. A D gene is named only where the DNA matches it firmly. Clone size is given for some rows only: seen once, a few or many times, or a class if the clone is expanded.

>once|TRBJ1-5|15|-|TRBV6-6
CASRSRTGPREPQHF
TGTGCCAGCAGATCGCGGACCGGGCCGCGGGAGCCCCAGCATTTT
>-|TRBJ2-6|17|-|TRBV5-4
CASSLDFLDSGANVLTF
TGTGCCAGCAGCTTGGATTTTCTTGACTCTGGGGCCAACGTCCTGACTTTC
>once|TRBJ1-1|14|-|TRBV7-9
CASSFSNGNTEAFF
TGTGCCAGCAGCTTTTCCAATGGGAACACTGAAGCTTTCTTT
>-|TRBJ2-1|16|TRBD1|TRBV9
CASSPSTGQPYNEQFF
TGTGCCAGCAGCCCGTCAACGGGACAGCCCTACAATGAGCAGTTCTTC
>-|TRBJ1-4|14|-|TRBV5-1
CASSLATTNEKLFF
TGCGCCAGCAGCTTAGCAACAACTAATGAAAAACTGTTTTTT
>-|TRBJ1-3|17|TRBD1|TRBV7-2
CASSLETGTFSGNTIYF
TGTGCCAGCAGCTTAGAGACAGGGACTTTCTCTGGAAACACCATATATTTT
>-|TRBJ2-3|16|TRBD2|TRBV14
CASSPVWGGGTDTQYF
TGTGCCAGCAGCCCCGTGTGGGGGGGTGGCACAGATACGCAGTATTTT
>-|TRBJ2-3|16|TRBD2|TRBV5-1
CASRLPSGMSTDTQYF
TGCGCCAGCAGGTTACCTAGCGGGATGAGCACAGATACGCAGTATTTT
>-|TRBJ2-5|16|-|TRBV4-3
CASSPLGGLPQETQYF
TGCGCCAGCAGCCCCTTGGGGGGCCTCCCGCAAGAGACCCAGTACTTC
>-|TRBJ2-1|17|-|TRBV7-8
CASSLGRRGLLNNEQFF
TGTGCCAGCAGCTTAGGGCGGCGGGGGCTACTAAACAATGAGCAGTTCTTC
>-|TRBJ1-1|15|-|TRBV30
CAWHRNRGTGTEAFF
TGTGCCTGGCACAGAAATAGGGGTACGGGCACTGAAGCTTTCTTT